This T cell receptor (beta chain) derives from a study of neoadjuvant anti-PD-1 for oral cavity cancer. For the study at large: Around day 43, patients without progression received a fourth nivolumab dose before surgery.

No culture or expansion preceded analysis of these blood cells. Study results and limitations: With a few patients per group, TCR findings need larger cohorts.

In germline, CDR1 is MGHRA, CDR2 YSYEKL. V lost 4 bases to trimming and J lost 2 bases, with 10 bases between them. The CDR3 is 14 amino acids. The assay was immunoSEQ multiplex PCR, and TCRdb's table has in-frame clones only and misses some. The table has tens of thousands of clones, around 88% seen once. Note on this clone: No antigen is known for it.

Here the sequenced sample was PBMCs, taken before nivolumab (anti-PD-1) treatment. The clonotype comes from a person aged 35-79 years with oral cavity squamous cell carcinoma. This chain joins TRBV4-1 and TRBJ2-3; no clear D. Here the CDR3 reads CASSLLPITDTQYF. CDR3 sequence (DNA): TGCGCCAGCAGCCTCCTCCCTATCACAGATACGCAGTATTTT.